Below are 8 T cell receptor beta chains sequenced from a single sample in a study of technical replicates of blood from a handful of donors. This table comes from immunoSEQ multiplex PCR, and its TCRdb copy is limited to in-frame clones, with some not included. The sample holds over 70,000 clones; 96% are singletons and the top ten take around 0.2%. The source material was T cells isolated from PBMCs. All receptors come from a human donor in good health.

The chain uses TRBV15 and TRBJ1-2, with 9 nucleotides matching TRBD1. Germline V gives CDR1 LNHNV, CDR2 YYDKDF (reference sequence). Unmatched junction bases numbered 7, after V lost 1 base and J lost 7 bases. The CDR3 has 15 residues. The CDR3 loop is CATSRALQGAVGYTF. In DNA, the CDR3 is TGTGCCACCAGCAGAGCCTTACAGGGGGCGGTTGGCTACACCTTC.

This chain joins TRBV7-6 and TRBJ1-3; D is possibly TRBD1 (6 bases). CDR1 SGHVS and CDR2 FNYEAQ come from the germline V gene. V was pared by 1 base and J by 0 bases, with 13 bases between. The CDR3 loop spans 17 amino acids. CDR3 loop: CASSLDMDSYSGNTIYF. The CDR3 DNA follows: TGTGCCAGCAGCTTAGATATGGACAGTTACTCTGGAAACACCATATATTTT.

The chain links TRBV19 to TRBJ2-7, with 7 bases matching TRBD2. CDR1 and CDR2 from the germline V gene are LNHDA and SQIVND (reference sequence). V lost 2 bases and J lost 0; bases outside the gene matches: 7. The CDR3 has 16 amino acids. CDR3 in amino acids: CASSIRLAASSYEQYF. CDR3 DNA sequence: TGTGCCAGTAGTATAAGGCTAGCGGCCAGCTCCTACGAGCAGTACTTC.

This chain joins TRBV5-8 and TRBJ1-1; a weak D match, TRBD1 (5 bases). V was pared by 1 base and J by 1 base, with 17 bases between. The CDR3 has 17 amino acids. Germline CDR1 reads SGHTS; CDR2 reads YDEGEE. The CDR3 protein is CASSLYNRRPANTEAFF. DNA for the CDR3: TGTGCCAGCAGCTTGTATAACAGGCGGCCGGCGAACACTGAAGCTTTCTTT.

The chain employs TRBV5-1 and TRBJ1-2, with TRBD1 matching 7 bases. This CDR3 contains 19 residues. J lost 2 bases, V lost 0 bases, and 16 bases had no gene match. Germline lookup yields CDR1 SGHRS and CDR2 YFSETQ. CDR3 in amino acids: CASSLDPRTGGRGNYGYTF. The CDR3 region has the DNA TGCGCCAGCAGCTTGGATCCCCGGACAGGTGGTCGGGGGAACTATGGCTACACCTTC. Looking up the rest from reference TRBV5-1 and TRBJ1-2 gives the full variable domain: KAGVTQTPRYLIKTRGQQVTLSCSPISGHRSVSWYQQTPGQGLQFLFEYFSETQRNKGNFPGRFSGRQFSNSRSEMNVSTLELGDSALYLCASSLDPRTGGRGNYGYTFGSGTRLTVV.

The chain has TRBV29-1 and TRBJ2-6; the D gene is possibly TRBD2 (5 bases). V lost 6 bases and J lost 0, with 18 bases in between. This CDR3 is 17 amino acids long. The germline gives CDR1 SQVTM, CDR2 ANQGSEA. The CDR3, as DNA: TGCAGCGTAGCTCCGGGGTCCCCACGCTCTGGGGCCAACGTCCTGACTTTC. As protein: CSVAPGSPRSGANVLTF.

The V gene is TRBV5-1, the J gene TRBJ2-7; no firm D call. Germline loops: CDR1 SGHRS, CDR2 YFSETQ. This CDR3 has 12 residues. V was shortened by 0 bases and J by 3 bases, with 4 bases between the two germline ends. CDR3 nucleotide sequence: TGCGCCAGCAGCTTGGATCTCTACGAGCAGTACTTC. Translation: CASSLDLYEQYF.

This chain uses TRBV7-3 with TRBJ1-1; 9 nucleotides line up with TRBD1. V shed 6 bases, J shed 5 bases, and the junction held 7 bases outside the gene matches. Germline V gives CDR1 SGHTA, CDR2 FQGTGA. The CDR3 totals 14 residues. CDR3 amino acids: CASSLTGGQTEAFF. In DNA, the CDR3 is TGTGCCAGCAGTCTTACAGGGGGCCAAACTGAAGCTTTCTTT. Supplemented by reference TRBV7-3 and TRBJ1-1, the full variable domain reads GAGVSQTPSNKVTEKGKYVELRCDPISGHTALYWYRQSLGQGPEFLIYFQGTGAADDSGLPNDRFFAVRPEGSVSTLKIQRTERGDSAVYLCASSLTGGQTEAFFGQGTRLTVV.